The rows below give T cell receptor beta chains drawn from one sample of a study of long-term antiretroviral therapy in people with HIV. The repertoire was sequenced with immunoSEQ multiplex PCR; TCRdb's copy has only in-frame clones and lacks some. The table records 15,000 to 20,000 clones, 70% to 90% of them present only once. This sample comprised unsorted PBMCs, obtained 6.9 years after starting antiretroviral therapy. The receptors were sampled from a man in his forties or fifties with HIV. The CDR3 runs from the conserved cysteine through the conserved F or W. A D gene is named only where the DNA matches it firmly. Size tells how often a clone was seen (once, few, many) or the class of an expanded clone, and some rows leave it out.

J: TRBJ2-5
D: TRBD1
size: NA
V: TRBV18
DNA: TGTGCCAGCTCACCGGATTCGACAGGGCAAGAGACCCAGTACTTC
CDR3: CASSPDSTGQETQYF

J: TRBJ2-3
D: TRBD1
size: NA
V: TRBV29-1
DNA: TGCAGCGTCGAGAGGACAGGGGGCTCCGATACGCAGTATTTT
CDR3: CSVERTGGSDTQYF

J: TRBJ2-7
D: NA
size: NA
V: TRBV7-3
DNA: TGTGCCAGCAGCGAAAGACCGGGACTCCTCTACGAGCAGTACTTC
CDR3: CASSERPGLLYEQYF

J: TRBJ2-5
D: NA
size: NA
V: TRBV30
DNA: TGTGCCTGGGATACTAGTACTGGGGAGACCCAGTACTTC
CDR3: CAWDTSTGETQYF

J: TRBJ1-5
D: NA
size: NA
V: TRBV30
DNA: TGTGCCTGGAGTGTACCATACAATCAGCCCCAGCATTTT
CDR3: CAWSVPYNQPQHF

J: TRBJ1-1
D: NA
size: NA
V: TRBV5-1
DNA: TGCGCCAGCAGCTTGGTAGGGGCGAACACTGAAGCTTTCTTT
CDR3: CASSLVGANTEAFF

J: TRBJ1-2
D: NA
size: NA
V: TRBV19
DNA: TGTGCCAGTAGCCCACAAGCGACAGTCTATGGCTACACCTTC
CDR3: CASSPQATVYGYTF

J: TRBJ2-3
D: NA
size: NA
V: TRBV7-3
DNA: TGTGCCAGCAGCCCACTACCTACTAGCACAGATACGCAGTATTTT
CDR3: CASSPLPTSTDTQYF

J: TRBJ1-5
D: TRBD1
size: NA
V: TRBV30
DNA: TGTGCCTGGAGCCACTCAGGGGGCGAGCCCCAGCATTTT
CDR3: CAWSHSGGEPQHF

J: TRBJ1-5
D: NA
size: NA
V: TRBV28
DNA: TGTGCCAGCATTGGGTACAGTAACGCGGGTCAGCCCCAGCATTTT
CDR3: CASIGYSNAGQPQHF

J: TRBJ2-5
D: NA
size: NA
V: TRBV25-1
DNA: TGTGCCAGCAGTAATATAGGGTACCAAGAGACCCAGTACTTC
CDR3: CASSNIGYQETQYF

J: TRBJ2-1
D: NA
size: NA
V: TRBV9
DNA: TGTGCCAGCAGCGTAAGGGTTAGCTCCTACAATGAGCAGTTCTTC
CDR3: CASSVRVSSYNEQFF

J: TRBJ1-1
D: TRBD1
size: NA
V: TRBV18
DNA: TGTGCCAGCTCGGAAGACAGGGCCACTGAAGCTTTCTTT
CDR3: CASSEDRATEAFF

J: TRBJ1-2
D: NA
size: few
V: TRBV29-1
DNA: TGCAGCGCTGGCCGAGGGACGGATGGCTACACCTTC
CDR3: CSAGRGTDGYTF

J: TRBJ1-2
D: NA
size: NA
V: TRBV5-8
DNA: TGTGCCAGCAGCTTGTCCGGTCGGTCGAGCTATGGCTACACCTTC
CDR3: CASSLSGRSSYGYTF

J: TRBJ2-3
D: TRBD2
size: NA
V: TRBV11-2
DNA: TGTGCCAGCAGCTTCCCGACTAGCGGGAGTGCAGATACGCAGTATTTT
CDR3: CASSFPTSGSADTQYF

J: TRBJ1-4
D: NA
size: NA
V: TRBV7-9
DNA: TGTGCCAGCAGCGGCGGACAGAATGAAAAACTGTTTTTT
CDR3: CASSGGQNEKLFF

J: TRBJ2-7
D: NA
size: NA
V: TRBV9
DNA: TGTGCCAGCAGCGTAGCAGCGAAAAGCTCCTACGAGCAGTACTTC
CDR3: CASSVAAKSSYEQYF

J: TRBJ2-7
D: NA
size: few
V: TRBV7-6
DNA: TGTGCCAGCAGCGGGAAGGGGCGGTGGTACGAGCAGTACTTC
CDR3: CASSGKGRWYEQYF

J: TRBJ1-4
D: TRBD1
size: once
V: TRBV7-6
DNA: TGTGCCAGCAGCTTAGTGGCGGGACAGGGCAATGAAAAACTGTTTTTT
CDR3: CASSLVAGQGNEKLFF

J: TRBJ2-1
D: NA
size: medium-sized
V: TRBV27
DNA: TGTGCCAGCAGTTTTCCCAGCGGGCGCTACAATGAGCAGTTCTTC
CDR3: CASSFPSGRYNEQFF

J: TRBJ2-2
D: TRBD2
size: once
V: TRBV7-9
DNA: TGTGCCCAACGAGCAGCGGGAGGCTCCGGGGTCTCCGGGGAGCTGTTTTTT
CDR3: CAQRAAGGSGVSGELFF

J: TRBJ2-1
D: TRBD2
size: NA
V: TRBV5-1
DNA: TGCGCCAGCAGCTTGGGACTAGCGGTCTACAATGAGCAGTTCTTC
CDR3: CASSLGLAVYNEQFF

J: TRBJ2-1
D: NA
size: NA
V: TRBV29-1
DNA: TGCAGCGGGGGGGGCTTTTACAATGAGCAGTTCTTC
CDR3: CSGGGFYNEQFF

J: TRBJ2-7
D: TRBD2
size: NA
V: TRBV19
DNA: TGTGCCACTAGCCCGGGACTAGTTTACGAGCAGTACTTC
CDR3: CATSPGLVYEQYF

J: TRBJ2-7
D: NA
size: NA
V: TRBV19
DNA: TGTGCCAGTAGTACCTACTACGAGCAGTACTTC
CDR3: CASSTYYEQYF

J: TRBJ1-5
D: NA
size: NA
V: TRBV6-6
DNA: TGTGCCAGCAGTTACTTCACTAGCGGCAATCAGCCCCAGCATTTT
CDR3: CASSYFTSGNQPQHF

J: TRBJ2-3
D: TRBD2
size: NA
V: TRBV5-4
DNA: TGTGCCAGCAGCTGGACTAGCGAGGGGGGCACAGATACGCAGTATTTT
CDR3: CASSWTSEGGTDTQYF

J: TRBJ1-4
D: TRBD1
size: NA
V: TRBV29-1
DNA: TGCAGCGCGGGACAGGGGCCAGAAAAACTGTTTTTT
CDR3: CSAGQGPEKLFF

J: TRBJ2-7
D: NA
size: NA
V: TRBV7-9
DNA: TGTGCCAGCAGCTTATACGTATTGTGGGGGTCCTCCTACGAGCAGTACTTC
CDR3: CASSLYVLWGSSYEQYF

J: TRBJ2-1
D: NA
size: few
V: TRBV11-3
DNA: TGTGCCAGCAGCTTGGGGACTTACAATGAGCAGTTCTTC
CDR3: CASSLGTYNEQFF

J: TRBJ1-1
D: NA
size: NA
V: TRBV6-1
DNA: TGTGCCAGCAGTCTCCGGGACACGAACACTGAAGCTTTCTTT
CDR3: CASSLRDTNTEAFF

J: TRBJ2-1
D: TRBD2
size: NA
V: TRBV9
DNA: TGTGCCAGCAGCGGCCTGGTGGGAGGGGTGAATGAGCAGTTCTTC
CDR3: CASSGLVGGVNEQFF

J: TRBJ1-1
D: NA
size: NA
V: TRBV5-6
DNA: TGTGCCAGCAGCTTGTATGTGGACGGGGACACTGAAGCTTTCTTT
CDR3: CASSLYVDGDTEAFF

J: TRBJ1-1
D: NA
size: NA
V: TRBV28
DNA: TGTGCCAGCAGTTTATCCCCGGGGATGAACACTGAAGCTTTCTTT
CDR3: CASSLSPGMNTEAFF

J: TRBJ2-1
D: NA
size: NA
V: TRBV5-1
DNA: TGCGCCAGCAGCTTGGGACAGGAGTACAATGAGCAGTTCTTC
CDR3: CASSLGQEYNEQFF

J: TRBJ2-7
D: TRBD2
size: NA
V: TRBV27
DNA: TGTGCCAGCAGTTTAAGAGGACTAGCGGTAAACTACGAGCAGTACTTC
CDR3: CASSLRGLAVNYEQYF

J: TRBJ2-5
D: NA
size: few
V: TRBV2
DNA: TGTGCCAGCAGGGTGGGGGGTCGAGCGGAGACCCAGTACTTC
CDR3: CASRVGGRAETQYF

J: TRBJ1-5
D: NA
size: NA
V: TRBV4-1
DNA: TGCGCCAGCAGCCAAGATTTTGAACTCTCCACCGTTAGCAATCAGCCCCAGCATTTT
CDR3: CASSQDFELSTVSNQPQHF

J: TRBJ1-1
D: NA
size: NA
V: TRBV28
DNA: TGTGCCAGCAGTTTTTCCGCCGGGGGAACTGAAGCTTTCTTT
CDR3: CASSFSAGGTEAFF

J: TRBJ2-1
D: NA
size: NA
V: TRBV5-1
DNA: TGCGCCAGCAGCCCCGCCAGGTCTCAGCACAATGAGCAGTTCTTC
CDR3: CASSPARSQHNEQFF

J: TRBJ2-7
D: TRBD2
size: NA
V: TRBV6-6
DNA: TGTGCCAGCAGTTCCACTAGCGGGAGTGTCTACGAGCAGTACTTC
CDR3: CASSSTSGSVYEQYF

J: TRBJ2-7
D: NA
size: NA
V: TRBV19
DNA: TGTGCCAGTAGTATAGCCGGAGGAGACGAGCAGTACTTC
CDR3: CASSIAGGDEQYF

J: TRBJ1-1
D: NA
size: NA
V: TRBV11-3
DNA: TGTGCCAGCAGCTTCGGGCCCAACACTGAAGCTTTCTTT
CDR3: CASSFGPNTEAFF

J: TRBJ2-7
D: NA
size: NA
V: TRBV7-9
DNA: TGTGCCAGCAGTCATCCACAGCTGACCCCCTCCTACGAGCAGTACTTC
CDR3: CASSHPQLTPSYEQYF

J: TRBJ2-1
D: NA
size: once
V: TRBV28
DNA: TGTGCCAGCAGTTTATTGGCGGTGCAGGGACTGACGAAGTTCTTC
CDR3: CASSLLAVQGLTKFF

J: TRBJ1-2
D: TRBD1
size: NA
V: TRBV6-6
DNA: TGTGCCAGCAGTTACAGGGACAGGGACGGCTACACCTTC
CDR3: CASSYRDRDGYTF

J: TRBJ1-1
D: NA
size: NA
V: TRBV7-2
DNA: TGTGCCAGCAGCTTATGGGGAGGGAACACTGAAGCTTTCTTT
CDR3: CASSLWGGNTEAFF

J: TRBJ2-1
D: NA
size: NA
V: TRBV7-3
DNA: TGTGCCAGCAGCTTAGCGGGAAAGGGGATCAATGAGCAGTTCTTC
CDR3: CASSLAGKGINEQFF

J: TRBJ2-7
D: TRBD2
size: NA
V: TRBV5-1
DNA: TGCGCCAGCAGCCAACTAGCGGGAGCCCAGTACGAGCAGTACTTC
CDR3: CASSQLAGAQYEQYF

J: TRBJ1-4
D: NA
size: NA
V: TRBV28
DNA: TGTGCCAGCAGTTTAAACCGACAGAATCAGGGAAAACTGTTTTTT
CDR3: CASSLNRQNQGKLFF

J: TRBJ2-3
D: TRBD2
size: NA
V: TRBV9
DNA: TGTGCCAGCAGCGTACGGCGGGAGGGACCTGATACGCAGTATTTT
CDR3: CASSVRREGPDTQYF